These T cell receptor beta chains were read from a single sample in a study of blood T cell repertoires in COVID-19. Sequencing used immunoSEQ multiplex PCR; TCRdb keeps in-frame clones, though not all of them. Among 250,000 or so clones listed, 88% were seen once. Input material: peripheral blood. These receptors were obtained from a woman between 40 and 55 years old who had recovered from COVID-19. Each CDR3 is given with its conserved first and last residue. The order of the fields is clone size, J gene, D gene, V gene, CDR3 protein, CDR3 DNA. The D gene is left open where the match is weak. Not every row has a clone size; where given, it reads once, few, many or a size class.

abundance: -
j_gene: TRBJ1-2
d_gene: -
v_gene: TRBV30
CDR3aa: CAWTGGSGGYTF
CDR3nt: TGTGCCTGGACCGGCGGTAGTGGTGGCTACACCTTC

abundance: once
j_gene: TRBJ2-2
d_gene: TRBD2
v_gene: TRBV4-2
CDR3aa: CASSQGLAANTGELFF
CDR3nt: TGTGCCAGCAGCCAGGGACTAGCGGCAAACACCGGGGAGCTGTTTTTT

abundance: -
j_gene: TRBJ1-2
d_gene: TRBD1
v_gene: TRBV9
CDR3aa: CASSVGAGGGNYGYTF
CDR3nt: TGTGCCAGCAGCGTAGGTGCAGGGGGTGGTAACTATGGCTACACCTTC

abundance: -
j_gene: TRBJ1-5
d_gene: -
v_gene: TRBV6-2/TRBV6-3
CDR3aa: CASSYLGPLGNQPQHF
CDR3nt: TGTGCCAGCAGTTACTTGGGCCCGCTGGGCAATCAGCCCCAGCATTTT

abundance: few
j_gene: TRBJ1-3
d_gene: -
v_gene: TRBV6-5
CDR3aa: CATYRQSGNTIYF
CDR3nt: TGTGCCACCTACAGACAGAGCGGAAACACCATATATTTT

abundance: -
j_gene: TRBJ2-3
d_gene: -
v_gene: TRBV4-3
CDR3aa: CASSPIAQGTDTQYF
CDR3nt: TGCGCCAGCAGCCCCATTGCGCAGGGCACAGATACGCAGTATTTT

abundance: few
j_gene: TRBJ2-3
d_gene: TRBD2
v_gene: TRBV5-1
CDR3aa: CASSLGLAGFTDTQYF
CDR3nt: TGCGCCAGCAGCTTGGGTCTAGCGGGGTTCACAGATACGCAGTATTTT

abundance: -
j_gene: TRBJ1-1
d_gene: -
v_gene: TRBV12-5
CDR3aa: CASGPRTALYTEAFF
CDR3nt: TGTGCTAGTGGCCCCCGGACAGCTCTATACACTGAAGCTTTCTTT

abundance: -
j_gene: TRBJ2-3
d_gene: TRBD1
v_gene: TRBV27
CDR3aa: CASSPRTGRTDTQYF
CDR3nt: TGTGCCAGCAGTCCCCGGACAGGGCGCACAGATACGCAGTATTTT

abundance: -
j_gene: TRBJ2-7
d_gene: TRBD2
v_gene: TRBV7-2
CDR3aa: CASSPSGTSGSYEQYF
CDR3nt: TGTGCCAGCAGCCCGTCCGGGACTAGCGGATCCTACGAGCAGTACTTC

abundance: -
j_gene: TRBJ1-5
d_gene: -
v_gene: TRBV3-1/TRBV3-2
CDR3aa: CASSQGRDQPQHF
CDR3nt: TGTGCCAGCAGCCAAGGGAGGGATCAGCCCCAGCATTTT

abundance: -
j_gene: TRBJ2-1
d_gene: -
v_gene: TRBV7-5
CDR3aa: CARSARGSNEQFF
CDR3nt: TGTGCCAGAAGCGCCCGGGGGAGCAATGAGCAGTTCTTC

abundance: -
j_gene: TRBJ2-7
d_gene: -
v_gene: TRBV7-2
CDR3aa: CASSPRTPYEQYF
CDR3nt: TGTGCCAGCAGCCCCCGGACACCCTACGAGCAGTACTTC

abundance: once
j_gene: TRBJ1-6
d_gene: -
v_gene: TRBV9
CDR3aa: CASSVVGGFNSPLHF
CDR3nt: TGTGCCAGCAGCGTAGTGGGGGGTTTTAATTCACCCCTCCACTTT

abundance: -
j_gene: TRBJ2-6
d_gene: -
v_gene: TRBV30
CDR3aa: CAWSGGLTRGANVLTF
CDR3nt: TGTGCCTGGAGTGGGGGGCTCACGAGAGGGGCCAACGTCCTGACTTTC

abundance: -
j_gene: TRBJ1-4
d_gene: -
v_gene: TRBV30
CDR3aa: CAWSWQGVGEKLFF
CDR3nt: TGTGCCTGGAGTTGGCAAGGGGTTGGGGAAAAACTGTTTTTT

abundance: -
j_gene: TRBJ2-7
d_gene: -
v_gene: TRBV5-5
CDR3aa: CASSLGTGNYEQYF
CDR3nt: TGTGCCAGCAGCTTGGGGACCGGGAACTACGAGCAGTACTTC

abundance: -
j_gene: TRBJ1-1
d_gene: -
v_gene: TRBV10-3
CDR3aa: CAISERSRVTEAFF
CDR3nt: TGTGCCATCAGTGAAAGGAGCAGGGTCACTGAAGCTTTCTTT

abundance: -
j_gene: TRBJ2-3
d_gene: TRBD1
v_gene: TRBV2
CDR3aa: CASSEDRVVFPDTQYF
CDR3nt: TGTGCCAGCAGCGAGGACAGGGTTGTTTTCCCAGATACGCAGTATTTT

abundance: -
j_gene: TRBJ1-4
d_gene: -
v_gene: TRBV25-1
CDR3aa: CASSPLNEKLFF
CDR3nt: TGTGCCAGCAGCCCCCTAAATGAAAAACTGTTTTTT

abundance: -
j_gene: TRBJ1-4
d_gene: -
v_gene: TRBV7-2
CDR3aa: CASSLYGRDNEKLFF
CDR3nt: TGTGCCAGCAGCTTATATGGGAGGGACAATGAAAAACTGTTTTTT

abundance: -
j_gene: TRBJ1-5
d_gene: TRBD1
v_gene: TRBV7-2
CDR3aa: CASSLSGGRGNQPQHF
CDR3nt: TGTGCCAGCAGCTTATCAGGGGGCAGGGGCAATCAGCCCCAGCATTTT

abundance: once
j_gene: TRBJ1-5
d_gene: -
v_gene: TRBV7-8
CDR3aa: CASSLASGGNQPQHF
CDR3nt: TGTGCCAGCAGCTTAGCGTCAGGGGGCAATCAGCCCCAGCATTTT

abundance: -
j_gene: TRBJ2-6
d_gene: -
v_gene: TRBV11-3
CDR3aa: CASSLGTPSSGANVLTF
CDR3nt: TGTGCCAGCAGCTTAGGCACTCCTTCCTCTGGGGCCAACGTCCTGACTTTC

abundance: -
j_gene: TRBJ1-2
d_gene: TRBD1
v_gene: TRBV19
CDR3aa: CASSPSRDRATYGYTF
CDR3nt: TGTGCCAGTAGTCCCAGCAGGGACAGGGCTACCTATGGCTACACCTTC

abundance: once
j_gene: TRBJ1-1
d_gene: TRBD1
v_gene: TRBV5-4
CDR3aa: CASSHPTGGFTEAFF
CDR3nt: TGTGCCAGCAGCCACCCGACAGGGGGCTTCACTGAAGCTTTCTTT

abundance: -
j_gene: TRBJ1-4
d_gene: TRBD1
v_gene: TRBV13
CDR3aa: CASSPRQGRGEKLFF
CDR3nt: TGTGCCAGCAGCCCCCGACAGGGGAGAGGTGAAAAACTGTTTTTT

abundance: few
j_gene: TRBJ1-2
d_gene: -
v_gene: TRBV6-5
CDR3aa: CASSYDRIYGYTF
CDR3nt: TGTGCCAGCAGTTACGACAGGATCTATGGCTACACCTTC